This passage covers 9 T cell receptor beta chains from one sample sequenced in a study of cytomegalovirus exposure and HLA in healthy donors. The PCR had 60 Vbeta and 13 Jbeta primers. TCRdb's table, derived via immunoSEQ multiplex PCR, lists solely in-frame clones and lacks some. The top ten clones hold 13% of a sample with about 110,000 clones, approximately 82% of them seen once. Sample: PBMCs. These receptors were obtained from a man between 25 and 39 years old in good health and CMV-seropositive.

The rearrangement joins TRBV7-9 to TRBJ2-5, with a tentative D call TRBD1 (7 bases). Trimming removed 6 bases at V and 9 bases at J, with 20 bases between. The CDR3 runs to 14 residues. Germline CDR1 SEHNR, CDR2 FQNEAQ (reference sequence). The CDR3 loop is CASRPSQGWEAQYF. In DNA form, the CDR3 reads TGTGCCAGCAGACCCTCACAGGGGTGGGAGGCCCAGTACTTC.

This clone has more than one count but fewer than ten. V is TRBV28 and J is TRBJ1-5; D gene uncertain. V dropped 6 bases and J dropped 6 bases, with 9 bases sitting between them. The germline V gene encodes CDR1 MDHEN and CDR2 SYDVKM. The CDR3 extends over 12 amino acids. CDR3 bases: TGTGCCAGCAGGTCCACTAGTCAGCCCCAGCATTTT. This sequence encodes CASRSTSQPQHF.

The rearrangement joins TRBV6-8 to TRBJ2-1, with TRBD1 matching over 8 bases. This CDR3 region has 16 residues. Germline V gene lookup returns CDR1 MNHGY and CDR2 SAAAGT. The junction had 12 bases not matched to a gene; V was cut back by 7 bases and J by 4 bases. CDR3 nucleotide sequence: TGTGCCAGCACCCATTCCGGACAGGGTCGGTACAATGAGCAGTTCTTC. As protein: CASTHSGQGRYNEQFF.

The chain has TRBV30 and TRBJ2-5, with TRBD2 identical over 16 bases. CDR3 length: 16 amino acids. V gave up 4 bases and J gave up 1 base; unmatched junction bases: 3. The germline CDR1 and CDR2 sequences are GTSNPN and SVGIG (reference sequence). Here the CDR3 reads CAWMGLAGGGQETQYF. In nucleotides, the CDR3 is TGTGCCTGGATGGGACTAGCGGGGGGGGGCCAAGAGACCCAGTACTTC. The whole variable domain, filled in from reference TRBV30 and TRBJ2-5, reads SQTIHQWPATLVQPVGSPLSLECTVEGTSNPNLYWYRQAAGRGLQLLFYSVGIGQISSEVPQNLSASRPQDRQFILSSKKLLLSDSGFYLCAWMGLAGGGQETQYFGPGTRLLVL.

The rearrangement uses TRBV30 and TRBJ2-6, with 9 bases that match TRBD1. The junction had 12 bases not matched to a gene; V was cut back by 3 bases and J by 0 bases. CDR1 and CDR2 from the germline V gene are GTSNPN and SVGIG (reference sequence). CDR3 size: 19 residues. This chain's CDR3 is CAWSQWGQGKFSGANVLTF. CDR3 in DNA: TGTGCCTGGAGCCAGTGGGGACAGGGAAAATTCTCTGGGGCCAACGTCCTGACTTTC.

V is TRBV9 and J is TRBJ2-2; 10 nucleotides align to TRBD2. V lost 2 bases, J lost 1 base, and 2 bases stayed unmatched. Germline-derived CDR1 and CDR2 are SGDLS and YYNGEE. The CDR3 has 16 residues. The CDR3 bases are TGTGCCAGCAGCGTCCGGACTAGCGGGAACACCGGGGAGCTGTTTTTT. Translation: CASSVRTSGNTGELFF.

CDR3 DNA: TGTGCCAGCAGCCACGGGGAGGGTAGTAGTATGAACACTGAAGCTTTCTTT. The encoded protein is CASSHGEGSSMNTEAFF. The V and J genes are TRBV7-8 and TRBJ1-1; D gene ambiguous. V lost 5 bases, J lost 0 bases, and 19 bases lay in between. Germline CDR1 is SGHVS and CDR2 is FQNEAQ. The CDR3 runs to 17 residues.

In nucleotides, the CDR3 is TGTGCCAGCAGCTTCTCCGCGGGGGGACTAGGGACCGGGGAGCTGTTTTTT. This encodes CASSFSAGGLGTGELFF. This rearrangement joins TRBV7-8 to TRBJ2-2; 8 nucleotides agree with TRBD2. This CDR3 is built from 17 residues. V dropped 3 bases and J dropped 5; count of bases not matched to a gene: 11. CDR1 and CDR2 from the germline V gene are SGHVS and FQNEAQ.

The genes are TRBV19 and TRBJ2-3; the D gene is possibly TRBD1 (6 bases). V lost 6 bases to trimming and J lost 3 bases, with 13 bases between them. Germline V CDR1 and CDR2: LNHDA, SQIVND (reference sequence). CDR3 size: 14 residues. The CDR3 is CASRRGSSTDTQYF. As DNA, the CDR3 is TGTGCCAGTAGGAGGGGGTCCTCGACAGATACGCAGTATTTT.